A selection of T cell receptor beta chains follows, all from one sample in a study of blood T cells in healthy people across ages. A single record per CDR3 protein comes from TCRdb applying MiXCR to the 5' RACE reads. The sample has about 280,000 distinct CDR3 sequences; 27% are singletons. Sequencing was done on a sample of blood. Receptors originate from a woman aged 70-85 years in good health. Each CDR3 is given with its conserved first and last residue. Each record gives: J gene, D gene, V gene, CDR3 length, clone size, CDR3 protein, CDR3 DNA. D genes are given only for firm matches. The size of a clone is reported for some rows only, either as once, few or many, or as a class for expanded clones.

j_call: TRBJ2-3; d_call: -; v_call: TRBV7-9; cdr3_length: 13; clone_size: -; cdr3_aa: CASSQDSLDTQYF; cdr3_nt: TGTGCCAGCAGCCAAGACTCCTTGGATACGCAGTATTTT
j_call: TRBJ2-7; d_call: TRBD2; v_call: TRBV7-9; cdr3_length: 13; clone_size: -; cdr3_aa: CASSFSGTYEQYF; cdr3_nt: TGTGCCAGCAGCTTTAGCGGGACCTACGAGCAGTACTTC
j_call: TRBJ1-1; d_call: -; v_call: TRBV5-1; cdr3_length: 11; clone_size: many; cdr3_aa: CASSGGQEAFF; cdr3_nt: TGCGCCAGCAGCGGAGGACAGGAAGCTTTCTTT
j_call: TRBJ1-4; d_call: -; v_call: TRBV29-1; cdr3_length: 12; clone_size: -; cdr3_aa: CSVERVGEKLFF; cdr3_nt: TGCAGCGTTGAGAGAGTAGGCGAAAAACTGTTTTTT
j_call: TRBJ1-4; d_call: -; v_call: TRBV29-1; cdr3_length: 13; clone_size: few; cdr3_aa: CSVQPQTSEKLFF; cdr3_nt: TGCAGCGTTCAGCCTCAAACTAGTGAAAAACTGTTTTTT
j_call: TRBJ1-4; d_call: TRBD1; v_call: TRBV27; cdr3_length: 16; clone_size: few; cdr3_aa: CASRGAGGAFGEKLFF; cdr3_nt: TGTGCCAGCAGGGGGGCAGGGGGGGCCTTTGGTGAAAAACTGTTTTTT
j_call: TRBJ1-6; d_call: TRBD1; v_call: TRBV6-5; cdr3_length: 15; clone_size: -; cdr3_aa: CASRPGTGTDSPLHF; cdr3_nt: TGTGCCAGCAGGCCCGGGACAGGGACCGATTCACCCCTCCACTTT
j_call: TRBJ1-6; d_call: TRBD1; v_call: TRBV6-1; cdr3_length: 14; clone_size: few; cdr3_aa: CASSQGGYNSPLHF; cdr3_nt: TGTGCCAGCAGCCAGGGGGGGTATAATTCACCCCTCCACTTT
j_call: TRBJ2-1; d_call: TRBD2; v_call: TRBV6-2/TRBV6-3; cdr3_length: 16; clone_size: few; cdr3_aa: CASSPRYGTSGNEQFF; cdr3_nt: TGTGCCAGCAGTCCTCGGTACGGGACTAGCGGAAATGAGCAGTTCTTC
j_call: TRBJ2-6; d_call: -; v_call: TRBV28; cdr3_length: 17; clone_size: few; cdr3_aa: CASSFLRDLSGANVLTF; cdr3_nt: TGTGCCAGCAGTTTTCTGCGGGACCTCTCTGGGGCCAACGTCCTGACTTTC
j_call: TRBJ2-7; d_call: TRBD2; v_call: TRBV28; cdr3_length: 16; clone_size: -; cdr3_aa: CASSFQGLAGDHEQYF; cdr3_nt: TGTGCCAGCAGTTTCCAAGGACTAGCGGGAGACCACGAGCAGTACTTC
j_call: TRBJ2-1; d_call: TRBD2; v_call: TRBV11-2; cdr3_length: 16; clone_size: few; cdr3_aa: CASSTGTSGGNNEQFF; cdr3_nt: TGTGCCAGCAGCACGGGGACTAGCGGGGGGAACAATGAGCAGTTCTTC
j_call: TRBJ1-1; d_call: TRBD1; v_call: TRBV5-6; cdr3_length: 17; clone_size: few; cdr3_aa: CASSRGNGGQMNTEAFF; cdr3_nt: TGTGCCAGCAGCCGGGGGAATGGGGGACAGATGAACACTGAAGCTTTCTTT
j_call: TRBJ1-1; d_call: -; v_call: TRBV18; cdr3_length: 14; clone_size: few; cdr3_aa: CASSPYSGDTEAFF; cdr3_nt: TGTGCCAGCTCACCTTACAGCGGGGACACTGAAGCTTTCTTT
j_call: TRBJ1-2; d_call: -; v_call: TRBV10-3; cdr3_length: 15; clone_size: few; cdr3_aa: CATSETGASSYGYTF; cdr3_nt: TGTGCCACCAGTGAGACGGGGGCGTCTAGCTATGGCTACACTTTC
j_call: TRBJ2-3; d_call: -; v_call: TRBV20-1; cdr3_length: 11; clone_size: once; cdr3_aa: CRVRDGDTQYF; cdr3_nt: TGCAGAGTCCGTGATGGGGATACGCAGTATTTT
j_call: TRBJ1-1; d_call: TRBD1; v_call: TRBV7-9; cdr3_length: 15; clone_size: -; cdr3_aa: CASSQQGAFNTEAFF; cdr3_nt: TGTGCCAGCAGCCAACAGGGGGCCTTTAACACTGAAGCTTTCTTT
j_call: TRBJ1-4; d_call: TRBD1; v_call: TRBV19; cdr3_length: 14; clone_size: -; cdr3_aa: CASSDRGVGEKLFF; cdr3_nt: TGTGCCAGCAGTGACAGGGGGGTTGGTGAAAAACTGTTTTTT
j_call: TRBJ2-7; d_call: -; v_call: TRBV29-1; cdr3_length: 12; clone_size: few; cdr3_aa: CSGVQKGGEQYF; cdr3_nt: TGCAGCGGCGTCCAAAAGGGGGGCGAGCAGTACTTC
j_call: TRBJ1-2; d_call: -; v_call: TRBV6-6; cdr3_length: 12; clone_size: -; cdr3_aa: CASSPTGQGYTF; cdr3_nt: TGTGCCAGCAGTCCTACAGGCCAGGGCTACACCTTC
j_call: TRBJ2-1; d_call: TRBD2; v_call: TRBV3-1; cdr3_length: 14; clone_size: -; cdr3_aa: CASSRSGSYNERFF; cdr3_nt: TGTGCCAGCAGCCGTAGCGGGTCCTACAATGAGCGGTTCTTC
j_call: TRBJ2-5; d_call: -; v_call: TRBV2; cdr3_length: 13; clone_size: few; cdr3_aa: CASQRAEQETQYF; cdr3_nt: TGTGCCTCCCAACGGGCAGAGCAAGAGACCCAGTACTTC
j_call: TRBJ2-1; d_call: -; v_call: TRBV18; cdr3_length: 14; clone_size: -; cdr3_aa: CASSLTDAYNEQFF; cdr3_nt: TGTGCCAGCTCCCTGACCGACGCCTACAATGAGCAGTTCTTC
j_call: TRBJ2-4; d_call: -; v_call: TRBV28; cdr3_length: 14; clone_size: -; cdr3_aa: CASSSGDLKVIQYF; cdr3_nt: TGTGCCAGCAGTTCCGGGGACTTGAAGGTCATTCAGTACTTC
j_call: TRBJ1-2; d_call: TRBD1; v_call: TRBV5-1; cdr3_length: 15; clone_size: many; cdr3_aa: CASIPGTGGNYGYTF; cdr3_nt: TGCGCCAGCATCCCAGGGACAGGGGGGAACTATGGCTACACCTTC
j_call: TRBJ1-5; d_call: -; v_call: TRBV28; cdr3_length: 12; clone_size: -; cdr3_aa: CASSSPPKPQHF; cdr3_nt: TGTGCCAGCAGTTCCCCACCTAAGCCCCAGCATTTT
j_call: TRBJ2-1; d_call: TRBD1; v_call: TRBV14; cdr3_length: 15; clone_size: -; cdr3_aa: CASSQIGTVYNEQFF; cdr3_nt: TGTGCCAGCAGCCAGATCGGGACAGTCTACAATGAGCAGTTCTTC
j_call: TRBJ2-1; d_call: -; v_call: TRBV5-1; cdr3_length: 16; clone_size: once; cdr3_aa: CASSCFRELLYNEQFF; cdr3_nt: TGCGCCAGCAGCTGCTTTCGGGAGTTATTATACAATGAGCAGTTCTTC
j_call: TRBJ1-6; d_call: -; v_call: TRBV7-3; cdr3_length: 14; clone_size: many; cdr3_aa: CASSLTGRNSPLHF; cdr3_nt: TGTGCCAGCAGCTTAACTGGGCGGAATTCACCCCTCCACTTT
j_call: TRBJ1-2; d_call: TRBD1; v_call: TRBV10-2; cdr3_length: 13; clone_size: many; cdr3_aa: CASSLTGSLGYTF; cdr3_nt: TGCGCCAGCAGTTTGACAGGGTCCCTGGGCTACACCTTC
j_call: TRBJ2-1; d_call: -; v_call: TRBV27; cdr3_length: 13; clone_size: few; cdr3_aa: CASSQAGGSTQFF; cdr3_nt: TGTGCCAGCAGTCAAGCTGGCGGGTCGACACAGTTCTTC
j_call: TRBJ2-2; d_call: -; v_call: TRBV28; cdr3_length: 13; clone_size: -; cdr3_aa: CASSYSSTGELFF; cdr3_nt: TGTGCCAGCAGTTACTCGTCCACCGGGGAGCTGTTTTTT
j_call: TRBJ1-4; d_call: -; v_call: TRBV29-1; cdr3_length: 14; clone_size: -; cdr3_aa: CSVTGGATNEKLFF; cdr3_nt: TGCAGCGTTACCGGGGGTGCAACTAATGAAAAACTGTTTTTT
j_call: TRBJ2-5; d_call: TRBD2; v_call: TRBV7-2; cdr3_length: 14; clone_size: many; cdr3_aa: CASSPPGGRETQYF; cdr3_nt: TGTGCCAGCAGCCCTCCGGGGGGACGGGAGACCCAGTACTTC
j_call: TRBJ2-1; d_call: -; v_call: TRBV3-1; cdr3_length: 15; clone_size: -; cdr3_aa: CASTQGGRAYNEQFF; cdr3_nt: TGTGCCAGCACCCAGGGGGGGAGGGCCTACAATGAGCAGTTCTTC
j_call: TRBJ2-1; d_call: TRBD2; v_call: TRBV7-8; cdr3_length: 20; clone_size: -; cdr3_aa: CASSLESGLAGGLGYNEQFF; cdr3_nt: TGTGCCAGCAGCTTAGAGTCAGGACTAGCGGGAGGGCTGGGCTACAATGAGCAGTTCTTC
j_call: TRBJ2-1; d_call: -; v_call: TRBV3-1; cdr3_length: 12; clone_size: -; cdr3_aa: CGSSQAREEQFF; cdr3_nt: TGTGGCAGCAGCCAAGCCCGGGAGGAGCAGTTCTTC